The rows below give T cell receptor beta chains drawn from one sample of a study of cytomegalovirus exposure and HLA in healthy donors. Method: immunoSEQ multiplex PCR; TCRdb's copy keeps in-frame clones and lacks some. The sample records around 150,000 clones, 70% to 85% being singletons. Sequenced input: PBMCs. The receptors were sampled from a male donor in good health and CMV-seronegative. Both conserved end residues are trimmed from each CDR3. For some rows the clone size is stated as once, few or many, or as a class when expanded; others skip it.

clone size	J gene	V gene	CDR3 protein
.	TRBJ1-5	TRBV6-5	ASSSDRGQPQH
.	TRBJ1-2	TRBV7-2	ASSRYVNYGYT
.	.	TRBV7-9	ASSLARLAGNDEQY
few	TRBJ2-7	TRBV19	ASSIGGHLIYEQY
.	TRBJ1-1	TRBV15	ATSQGRAEAF
.	TRBJ2-7	TRBV28	ASSLGGYEQY
.	TRBJ2-2	TRBV7-3	ASSPGQGANTGELF
once	TRBJ2-7	TRBV9	ASSPRGDLSFYEQY
once	TRBJ2-7	TRBV21-1	ASSKEVLRTSRAYEQY
few	TRBJ1-4	TRBV6-1	ASTPWEGRREKLF
.	TRBJ2-3	TRBV7-9	ASSPQDPRTGGRGDTQY
.	TRBJ2-1	TRBV5-4	ASSFQGRGSYNEQF
.	TRBJ2-1	TRBV5-1	ASSLDGDRYNEQF
.	TRBJ2-7	TRBV7-8	ASSPLAGGTFSYEQY
.	TRBJ2-7	TRBV29-1	SVENRDTTYEQY